The next 10 T cell receptor beta chains were all read from a single sample in a study of OX40 agonist ivuxolimab in advanced cancers. Libraries were prepared by immunoSEQ multiplex PCR; TCRdb keeps only in-frame clonotypes and omits some of them. The data contain some 100,000 clones, around 80% of them singletons. The source was CD4+ or CD8+ T cells sorted from blood, collected in a trial of the OX40 agonist ivuxolimab. These receptors all stem from an adult with an advanced solid tumor such as melanoma, head and neck, liver or kidney cancer.

V and J are TRBV2 and TRBJ2-1; 8 nucleotides agree with TRBD2. V lost 4 bases and J lost 8; bases outside the gene matches: 19. Germline V gene lookup returns CDR1 SNHLY and CDR2 FYNNEI. The CDR3 covers 18 residues. The CDR3 nucleotides are TGTGCCAGCAGTGTAGAACTCTCGCGGGGGGCCTCTACATATGAGCAGTTCTTC. It specifies CASSVELSRGASTYEQFF. The variable domain in full, completed from reference TRBV2 and TRBJ2-1, reads EPEVTQTPSHQVTQMGQEVILRCVPISNHLYFYWYRQILGQKVEFLVSFYNNEISEKSEIFDDQFSVERPDGSNFTLKIRSTKLEDSAMYFCASSVELSRGASTYEQFFGPGTRLTVL.

J is TRBJ2-7 and V is TRBV21-1. TRBV21-1 is termed a pseudogene. The CDR3 contains 15 residues. CDR3 sequence reads: CASSPRGLHSYEQYV. Written as DNA, the CDR3 is TGTGCCAGCAGCCCGAGGGGCCTTCATTCCTACGAGCAGTACGTC.

The genes are TRBV19 and TRBJ2-2; D is unresolved. V dropped 10 bases and J dropped 2 bases, with 17 bases sitting between them. CDR1 and CDR2 from the germline V gene are LNHDA and SQIVND (reference sequence). This CDR3 has 15 residues. CDR3: CATSWVPTNTGELFF. Here the CDR3 DNA reads TGTGCCACTTCGTGGGTCCCCACTAACACCGGGGAGCTGTTTTTT.

The V and J genes are TRBV7-2 and TRBJ2-5; weak D call: TRBD2 (7 bases). This CDR3 spans 13 amino acids. Per the germline V gene, CDR1 is SGHTA and CDR2 is FQGNSA. V was clipped by 6 bases and J by 5 bases, with 13 bases between them. The CDR3 reads CASRRGGAETQYF. CDR3 DNA: TGTGCCAGCAGGAGGGGGGGGGCGGAGACCCAGTACTTC. The full variable domain, in which reference TRBV7-2 and TRBJ2-5 provide the parts outside the CDR3, is GAGVSQSPSNKVTEKGKDVELRCDPISGHTALYWYRQSLGQGLEFLIYFQGNSAPDKSGLPSDRFSAERTGGSVSTLTIQRTQQEDSAVYLCASRRGGAETQYFGPGTRLLVL.

V gene TRBV5-6 combines with J gene TRBJ2-3, with 8 bases matching TRBD1. Germline V gives CDR1 SGHDT, CDR2 YYEEEE. This CDR3 has 15 residues. V was clipped by 4 bases and J by 2 bases; unmatched bases: 6. As DNA, the CDR3 is TGTGCCAGCAGCGAACAGGGGGGAAACACAGATACGCAGTATTTT. This codes for CASSEQGGNTDTQYF. The full variable domain, in which reference TRBV5-6 and TRBJ2-3 provide the parts outside the CDR3, is DAGVTQSPTHLIKTRGQQVTLRCSPKSGHDTVSWYQQALGQGPQFIFQYYEEEERQRGNFPDRFSGHQFPNYSSELNVNALLLGDSALYLCASSEQGGNTDTQYFGPGTRLTVL.

The chain couples TRBV5-1 to TRBJ1-2; D is unclear. Germline V gene sequence: CDR1 SGHRS, CDR2 YFSETQ. V was shortened by 2 bases and J by 4 bases, with 12 bases between the two germline ends. The CDR3 spans 14 residues. The CDR3 loop reads CASSFNGEPYGYTF. The CDR3 DNA sequence: TGCGCCAGCAGCTTTAATGGGGAACCCTATGGCTACACCTTC.

The chain employs TRBV6-5 and TRBJ1-5; weak D call: TRBD1 (5 bases). Germline V gene data show CDR1 as MNHEY and CDR2 as SVGAGI. This CDR3 comprises 13 residues. Deletions cut 4 bases from V and 7 bases from J, with 11 bases between. CDR3 in amino acids: CASSSGRGQPQHF. The CDR3 DNA follows: TGTGCCAGCAGTTCGGGGCGAGGCCAGCCCCAGCATTTT.

The chain employs TRBV7-3 and TRBJ1-4; D not resolved. CDR1 SGHTA and CDR2 FQGTGA come from the germline V gene. V dropped 5 bases and J dropped 16 bases, with 8 bases sitting between them. CDR3 length: 9 residues. This CDR3 is CASSQVPFF. In nucleotides, the CDR3 is TGTGCCAGCAGCCAGGTACCGTTTTTT.

The chain employs TRBV6-6 and TRBJ1-2; D possibly corresponds to TRBD1 (6 bases). The CDR3 consists of 15 residues. V was shortened by 0 bases and J by 5 bases, with 13 bases between the two germline ends. Germline CDR1 reads MNHNY; CDR2 reads SVGAGI (reference sequence). Here the CDR3 reads CASSYSDSAIYGYTF. DNA for the CDR3: TGTGCCAGCAGTTACTCGGACAGTGCGATTTATGGCTACACCTTC.

V and J are TRBV7-3 and TRBJ2-2; perhaps TRBD2 as D (5 bases). CDR1 and CDR2 (germline): SGHTA, FQGTGA. Trimming removed 1 base from V and 0 bases from J, with 9 bases in between. The CDR3 is made up of 16 amino acids. The CDR3 loop is CASSLRRGANTGELFF. Written as DNA, the CDR3 is TGTGCCAGCAGCTTAAGACGGGGAGCGAACACCGGGGAGCTGTTTTTT.